This TCR beta chain was captured in a study of shared clonotypes between healthy human individuals. Across the whole study: Used for every donor were three CD4 naive, three CD4 memory, two CD8 naive and one CD8 memory plate. Findings and limits, study-wide: Sampling covered blood only; tissue repertoires likely differ.

In the CD4+ fraction, cells were divided into CD45RA+ naive and CD45RA-negative memory subsets. The CDR3 loop spans 15 amino acids. V dropped 6 bases and J dropped 3 bases, with 17 bases sitting between them. Germline-derived CDR1 and CDR2 are MNHNS and SASEGT. The count of this clone is one. The antigen is not known. Assay used: immunoSEQ multiplex PCR; TCRdb lists only in-frame clones, some missing. The sample has roughly 1,100,000 clones; roughly 80% are singletons. The rearrangement links TRBV6-1 to TRBJ1-1, with a tentative D call TRBD1 (6 bases). This clonotype originated in a man aged 18 to 35 in good health. The sequenced sample was memory CD4+ T cells sorted from blood. Subset reported: CD45RA-negative fraction. The CDR3: CASSPGTTGDTEAFF. DNA for the CDR3: TGTGCCAGCAGCCCTGGGACAACGGGGGACACTGAAGCTTTCTTT.